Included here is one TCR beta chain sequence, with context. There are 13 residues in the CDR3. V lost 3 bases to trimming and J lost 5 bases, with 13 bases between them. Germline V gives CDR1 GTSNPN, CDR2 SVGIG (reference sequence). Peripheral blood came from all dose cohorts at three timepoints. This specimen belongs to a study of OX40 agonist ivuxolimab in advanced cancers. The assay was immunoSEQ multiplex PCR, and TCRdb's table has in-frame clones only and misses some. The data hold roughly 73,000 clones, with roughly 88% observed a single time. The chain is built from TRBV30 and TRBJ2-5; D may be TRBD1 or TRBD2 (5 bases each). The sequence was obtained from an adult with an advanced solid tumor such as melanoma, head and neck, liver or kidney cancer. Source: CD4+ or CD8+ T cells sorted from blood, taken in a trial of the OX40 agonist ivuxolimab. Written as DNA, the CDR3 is TGTGCCTGGAGGGGACCACCAGGGGAGACCCAGTACTTC. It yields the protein CAWRGPPGETQYF.